Included here is one T cell receptor (beta chain) sequence, with context. The antigen this receptor binds is unknown. No base-level quality is on record; no much larger clone is a single base apart. This record comes from a study of blood T cell repertoires in COVID-19 (dated by TCRdb to the early 2020s). About the investigation overall: Samples covering the acute and convalescent phases of COVID-19 were provided by collaborators in the United States, Italy and Spain. The repertoires were released in a freely available public database intended as a resource for research on the immune response to SARS-CoV-2. HLA class I and class II types, where available, came from metadata supplied by the sample provider rather than from assay-based typing. Samples came from the ongoing ImmuneRACE study (first 160 participants) plus 1,254 subjects from 6 global collaborators. The sample metadata nearly always contained a de-identified subject ID, COVID-19 status, age in years and sex. Subjects who had been exposed to COVID-19, were actively infected with it, or had recovered from it provided the deeply sampled blood TCRbeta repertoires that made up the dataset. The material from the prospective study consisted of cDNA or gDNA derived from T cells, B-cell-depleted T cells, or PBMCs.

Findings and caveats that apply to the study as a whole: Clinical and demographic metadata were provided uncurated, with the amount varying by source and participant.

Each collaborating institution followed its own protocols to collect whole blood in K2EDTA tubes. For TCRbeta analysis, collaborators shipped samples as frozen whole blood, isolated PBMCs, or DNA extracted from either of those sample types. Taken from cysteine to phenylalanine, the CDR3 has 15 residues. Left in the record is the CDR3 DNA by itself, 45 bases read in frame from the first base. The CDR1 and CDR2 encoded by the germline V gene are SGDLS and YYNGEE. Trimming costs V 3 bases and J 6 bases, and their ends lie 13 bases apart. TCRbeta CDR3 regions were amplified from genomic DNA using the immunoSEQ Assay, a bias-controlled multiplex PCR. As for the authors' bioinformatics: The number of nucleated cells in each sample was estimated by amplification of reference gene primers within the assay. To quantify the absolute abundance of each unique TCRbeta CDR3 rearrangement, sequence reads were collapsed and filtered. For each sample, productive Simpson clonality was calculated as the square root of Simpson's diversity index across productive rearrangements. TCRdb holds this immuneACCESS table with in-frame rearrangements only. Some clones are missing; in checked studies, unresolved V genes explain under half, and the rest has no known cause. V and J calls and clone size are as listed in that table; D and trimming were resolved from the DNA. For this sample there are about 55,000 clones; roughly 80% appear just once. Roughly 2% of the sample comes from the top ten.

In this chain, TRBV9 is recombined with TRBJ1-6; a tentative D match to TRBD1 spans 5 bases. The sequence derives from a woman aged 55-69 years with acute or convalescent COVID-19. The specimen was peripheral blood. The DNA sequence follows: TGTGCCAGCAGCGACCGGGGGGAGGTTAATTCACCCCTCCACTTT. The encoded protein is CASSDRGEVNSPLHF.